This TCR beta chain was recorded in a study of blood T cell repertoires in COVID-19. Across the study: In each case, the material was cDNA or gDNA derived from T cells, B-cell-depleted T cells, or PBMCs.

Trimming removed 3 bases from V and 1 base from J, with 9 bases in between. This CDR3 comprises 14 residues. The germline gives CDR1 LGHDT, CDR2 YNNKEL (reference sequence). Profiling relied on immunoSEQ multiplex PCR, and the TCRdb table lists in-frame clones only, not all of them. The sample consists of roughly 53,000 clones, about 85% of them appearing once. The chain joins TRBV3-1 (or the pseudogene TRBV3-2) to TRBJ1-1, with D possibly being TRBD1 (6 bases). The receptor comes from a human donor in a cohort sampled during active COVID-19. The sequencing sample was made of peripheral blood. The CDR3 loop is CASSHGTPNTEAFF. Written as DNA, the CDR3 is TGTGCCAGCAGCCATGGGACACCGAACACTGAAGCTTTCTTT.